The 3 T cell receptor beta chains below were found in one sample sequenced in a study of T cells after yellow fever vaccination. TCRdb itself ran the 5' RACE reads through MiXCR, one entry per CDR3 protein. The data contain 500,000 to 650,000 distinct CDR3 sequences, about 15% of them singletons. The sequencing here drew on PBMCs, taken more than 4 days after the first yellow fever vaccination. The receptors shown here come from a young man who received the YFV17D yellow fever vaccine.

The chain's CDR3 is CASRRTSRNTIYF. CDR3 sequence (DNA): TGTGCCAGCAGGCGGACTAGCCGAAACACCATATATTTT. This sequence joins TRBV6-5 and TRBJ1-3; no definite D call. Germline lookup yields CDR1 MNHEY and CDR2 SVGAGI. Trimming removed 6 bases from V and 5 bases from J, with 11 bases in between. CDR3 length: 13 residues.

This clonotype turned up a few times. This rearrangement joins TRBV28 to TRBJ1-2; 11 bases line up with TRBD1. J was trimmed by 7 bases and V by 3 bases; bases with no gene match: 10. The CDR3 runs to 16 residues. The germline CDR1 and CDR2 sequences are MDHEN and SYDVKM. Here the CDR3 DNA reads TGTGCCAGCAGTTTGGCAGGACAGGGGGCCATATCTGGCTACACCTTC. It yields the protein CASSLAGQGAISGYTF.

The CDR3 coding sequence is TGTGCCTGGAGTTCAGAAATCAGCGAGCAGTTCTTC. This sequence encodes CAWSSEISEQFF. The chain couples TRBV30 to TRBJ2-1; D is unresolved. V was trimmed by 2 bases and J by 10 bases, leaving 12 bases between them. CDR3 length equals 12 residues. In germline, CDR1 is GTSNPN, CDR2 SVGIG (reference sequence).